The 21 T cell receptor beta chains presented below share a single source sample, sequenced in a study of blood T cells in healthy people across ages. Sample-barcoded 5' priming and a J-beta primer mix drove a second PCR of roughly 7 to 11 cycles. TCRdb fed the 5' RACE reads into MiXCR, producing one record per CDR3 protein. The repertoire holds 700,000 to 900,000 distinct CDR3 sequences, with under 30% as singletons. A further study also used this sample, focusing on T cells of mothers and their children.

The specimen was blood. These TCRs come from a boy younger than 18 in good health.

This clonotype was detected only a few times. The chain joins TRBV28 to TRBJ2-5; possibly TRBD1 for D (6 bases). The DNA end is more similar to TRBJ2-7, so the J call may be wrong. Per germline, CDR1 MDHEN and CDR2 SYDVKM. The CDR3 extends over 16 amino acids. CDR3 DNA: TGTGCCAGCAGTTTATTGAACAGGGCACACTCCTACGAGCAGTACTTC. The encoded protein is CASSLLNRAHSYEQYF.

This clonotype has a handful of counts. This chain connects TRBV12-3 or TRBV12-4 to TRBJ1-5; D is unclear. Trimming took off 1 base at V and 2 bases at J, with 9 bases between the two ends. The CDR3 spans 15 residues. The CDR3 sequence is CASSLVGLGNQPQHF. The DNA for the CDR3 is TGTGCCAGCAGTTTAGTCGGACTGGGCAATCAGCCCCAGCATTTT.

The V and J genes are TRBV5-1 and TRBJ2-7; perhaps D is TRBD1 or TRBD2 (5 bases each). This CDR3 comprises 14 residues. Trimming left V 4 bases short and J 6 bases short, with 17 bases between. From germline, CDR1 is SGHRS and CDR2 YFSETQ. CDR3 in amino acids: CASSPGTGLIEQYF. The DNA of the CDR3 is TGCGCCAGCAGCCCGGGGACGGGCTTGATCGAGCAGTACTTC.

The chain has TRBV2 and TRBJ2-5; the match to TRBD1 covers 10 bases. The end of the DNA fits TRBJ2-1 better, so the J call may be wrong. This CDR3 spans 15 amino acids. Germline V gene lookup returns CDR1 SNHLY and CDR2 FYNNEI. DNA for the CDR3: TGTGCCAGCAGTTCCGACAGGGGGCGTTACAATGAGCAGTTCTTC. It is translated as CASSSDRGRYNEQFF.

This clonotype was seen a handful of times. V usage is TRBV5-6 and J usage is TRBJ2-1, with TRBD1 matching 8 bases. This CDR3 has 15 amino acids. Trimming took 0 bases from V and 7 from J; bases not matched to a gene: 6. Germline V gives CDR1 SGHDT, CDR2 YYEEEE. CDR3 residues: CASSLVNRGTNEQFF. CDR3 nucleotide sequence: TGTGCCAGCAGCTTGGTGAACAGGGGGACAAATGAGCAGTTCTTC. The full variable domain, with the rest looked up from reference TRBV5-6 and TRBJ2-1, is DAGVTQSPTHLIKTRGQQVTLRCSPKSGHDTVSWYQQALGQGPQFIFQYYEEEERQRGNFPDRFSGHQFPNYSSELNVNALLLGDSALYLCASSLVNRGTNEQFFGPGTRLTVL.

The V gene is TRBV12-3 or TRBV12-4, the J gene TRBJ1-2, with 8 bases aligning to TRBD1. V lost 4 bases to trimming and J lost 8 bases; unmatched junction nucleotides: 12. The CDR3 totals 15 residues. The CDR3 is CASSSRDRRKEGYTF. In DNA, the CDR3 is TGTGCCAGCAGTTCCCGGGACAGGAGGAAAGAAGGCTACACCTTC.

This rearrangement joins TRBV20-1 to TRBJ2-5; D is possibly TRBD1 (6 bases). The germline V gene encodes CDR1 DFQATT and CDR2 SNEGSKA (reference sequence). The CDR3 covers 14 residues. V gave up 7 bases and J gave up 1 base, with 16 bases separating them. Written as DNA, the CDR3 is TGCAGTGTTAGGGAAAACAGGGTCCAAGAGACCCAGTACTTC. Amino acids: CSVRENRVQETQYF.

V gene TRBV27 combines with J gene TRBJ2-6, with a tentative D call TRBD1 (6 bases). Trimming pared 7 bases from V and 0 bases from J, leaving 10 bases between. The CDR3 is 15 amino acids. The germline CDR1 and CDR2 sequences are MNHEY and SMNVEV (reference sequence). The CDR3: CASKDSPSGANVLTF. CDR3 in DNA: TGTGCCAGCAAGGACAGCCCCTCTGGGGCCAACGTCCTGACTTTC. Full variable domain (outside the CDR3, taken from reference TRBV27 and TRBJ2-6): EAQVTQNPRYLITVTGKKLTVTCSQNMNHEYMSWYRQDPGLGLRQIYYSMNVEVTDKGDVPEGYKVSRKEKRNFPLILESPSPNQTSLYFCASKDSPSGANVLTFGAGSRLTVL.

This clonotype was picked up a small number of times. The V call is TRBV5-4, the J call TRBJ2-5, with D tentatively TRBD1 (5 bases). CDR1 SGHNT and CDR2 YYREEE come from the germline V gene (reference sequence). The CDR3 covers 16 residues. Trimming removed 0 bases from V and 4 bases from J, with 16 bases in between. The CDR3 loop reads CASSLEGSNLRETQYF. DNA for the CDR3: TGTGCCAGCAGCTTGGAGGGGTCAAACCTAAGAGAGACCCAGTACTTC. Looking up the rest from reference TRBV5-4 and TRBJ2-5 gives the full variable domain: ETGVTQSPTHLIKTRGQQVTLRCSSQSGHNTVSWYQQALGQGPQFIFQYYREEENGRGNFPPRFSGLQFPNYSSELNVNALELDDSALYLCASSLEGSNLRETQYFGPGTRLLVL.

DNA for the CDR3: TGTGCCAGCAGCTTACCTAGCGGGAGAGGTGAGCAGTTCTTC. Its translation: CASSLPSGRGEQFF. This rearrangement joins TRBV7-9 to TRBJ2-1; TRBD2 matches at 10 bases. This CDR3 is 14 amino acids long. Germline CDR1 and CDR2: SEHNR and FQNEAQ (reference sequence). V trimming: 2 bases; J trimming: 9 bases; junction bases outside the gene matches: 4.

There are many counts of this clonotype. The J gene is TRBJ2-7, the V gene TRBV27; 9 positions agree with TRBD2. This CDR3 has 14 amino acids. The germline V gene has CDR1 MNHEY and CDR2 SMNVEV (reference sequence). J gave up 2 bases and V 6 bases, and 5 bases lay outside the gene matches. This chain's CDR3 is CASSSRGGPYEQYF. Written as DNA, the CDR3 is TGTGCCAGCAGCTCGCGGGGGGGCCCCTACGAGCAGTACTTC.

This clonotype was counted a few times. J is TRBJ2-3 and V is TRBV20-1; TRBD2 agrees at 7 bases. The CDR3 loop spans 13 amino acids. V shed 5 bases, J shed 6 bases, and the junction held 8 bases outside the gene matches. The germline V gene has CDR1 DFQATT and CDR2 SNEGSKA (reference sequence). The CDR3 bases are TGCAGTGCTCGACCGGGGGGACCCGATACGCAGTATTTT. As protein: CSARPGGPDTQYF.

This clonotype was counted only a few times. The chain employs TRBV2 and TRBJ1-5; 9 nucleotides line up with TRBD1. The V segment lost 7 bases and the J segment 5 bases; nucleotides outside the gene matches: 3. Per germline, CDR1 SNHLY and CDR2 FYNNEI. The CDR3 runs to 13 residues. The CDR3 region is CASTGDRDQPQHF. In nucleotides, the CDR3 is TGTGCCAGCACGGGGGACAGGGATCAGCCCCAGCATTTT.

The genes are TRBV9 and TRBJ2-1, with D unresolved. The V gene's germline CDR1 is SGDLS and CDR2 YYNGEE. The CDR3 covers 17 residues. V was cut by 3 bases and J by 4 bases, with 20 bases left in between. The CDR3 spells CASSAPSERLVYNEQFF. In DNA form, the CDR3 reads TGTGCCAGCAGCGCCCCCTCAGAGCGACTCGTTTACAATGAGCAGTTCTTC.

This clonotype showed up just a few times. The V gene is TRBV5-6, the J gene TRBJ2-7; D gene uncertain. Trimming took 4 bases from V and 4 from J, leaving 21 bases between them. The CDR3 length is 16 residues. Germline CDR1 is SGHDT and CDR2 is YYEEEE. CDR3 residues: CASSLFVGYPIYEQYF. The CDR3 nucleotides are TGTGCCAGCAGCCTGTTCGTAGGATATCCAATTTACGAGCAGTACTTC.

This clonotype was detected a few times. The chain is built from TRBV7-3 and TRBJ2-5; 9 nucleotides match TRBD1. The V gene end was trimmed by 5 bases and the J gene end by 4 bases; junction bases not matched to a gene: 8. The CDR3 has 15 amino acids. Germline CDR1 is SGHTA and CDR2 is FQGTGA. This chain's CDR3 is CASSAGQGTVETQYF. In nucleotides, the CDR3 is TGTGCCAGCAGCGCGGGACAGGGTACTGTAGAGACCCAGTACTTC.

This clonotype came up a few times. CDR3 nucleotides: TGCAGTGCTAGAGGGGGCTTCTACGAGCAGTACTTC. Translated, it gives CSARGGFYEQYF. The chain recombines TRBV20-1 with TRBJ2-1; D may be TRBD1 (5 bases). TRBJ2-7 explains the end of the DNA better; the J call may be wrong. CDR1 and CDR2 from the germline V gene are DFQATT and SNEGSKA (reference sequence). The CDR3 contains 12 residues.

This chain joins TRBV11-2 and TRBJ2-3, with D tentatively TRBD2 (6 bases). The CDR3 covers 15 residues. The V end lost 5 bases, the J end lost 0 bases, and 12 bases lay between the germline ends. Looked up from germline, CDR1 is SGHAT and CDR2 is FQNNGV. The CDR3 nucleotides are TGTGCCAGCAGCCCGGGGAGGTATAGCACAGATACGCAGTATTTT. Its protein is CASSPGRYSTDTQYF. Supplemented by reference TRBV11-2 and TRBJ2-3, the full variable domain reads EAGVAQSPRYKIIEKRQSVAFWCNPISGHATLYWYQQILGQGPKLLIQFQNNGVVDDSQLPKDRFSAERLKGVDSTLKIQPAKLEDSAVYLCASSPGRYSTDTQYFGPGTRLTVL.

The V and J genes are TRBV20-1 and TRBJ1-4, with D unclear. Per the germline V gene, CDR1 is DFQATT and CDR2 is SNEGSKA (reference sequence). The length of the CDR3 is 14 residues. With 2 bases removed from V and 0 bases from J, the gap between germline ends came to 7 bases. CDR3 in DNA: TGCAGTGCTAGACCGAGGTCAACTAATGAAAAACTGTTTTTT. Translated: CSARPRSTNEKLFF.

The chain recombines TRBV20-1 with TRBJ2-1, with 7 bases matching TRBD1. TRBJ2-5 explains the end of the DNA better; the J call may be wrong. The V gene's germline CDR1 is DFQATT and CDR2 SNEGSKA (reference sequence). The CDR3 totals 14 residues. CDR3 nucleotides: TGCAGTGCTAGTGTGACAGGGCTCAAAGAGACCCAGTACTTC. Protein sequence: CSASVTGLKETQYF.

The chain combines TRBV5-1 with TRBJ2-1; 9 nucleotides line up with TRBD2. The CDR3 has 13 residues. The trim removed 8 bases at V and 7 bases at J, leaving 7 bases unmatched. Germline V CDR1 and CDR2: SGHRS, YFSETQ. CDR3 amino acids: CASSGGNRNEQFF. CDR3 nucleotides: TGCGCCAGTAGCGGGGGCAATCGGAATGAGCAGTTCTTC.